The 18 T cell receptor gamma chains below come from one sample, sequenced in a study of gamma-delta chains in newborns, infants, children. TCRdb made new clone calls on the reads using CATT. The repertoire consists of roughly 1,700 gamma-chain clones, with roughly 12% occurring once and the leading ten covering roughly 45%. The material sequenced was blood. These receptors were obtained from a child who was a newborn, infant or young child, either healthy, febrile or measles-vaccinated (not recorded which).

This clone has just a few counts. The V and J genes are TRGV9 and TRGJP. The assigned J gene may be wrong: the sequence end matches TRGJP1 better. CDR3 length: 16 amino acids. Germline assignment: CDR1 GITISATS and CDR2 ISYDGTV (reference sequence). As DNA, the CDR3 is TGTGCCTTGTGGGACCTTCAAGAGTTGGGCAAAAAAATCAAGATATTT. Its translation is CALWDLQELGKKIKIF.

Concerning this clone: The protein given by TCRdb reflects a much larger clone and differs at residue 7 from this DNA's translation, likely from a read error; the protein shown is the DNA's translation. The identical CDR3 is also encoded by other nucleotide sequences in the sample. The CDR3 loop is CALWETLELGKKIKVF. CDR3 coding DNA: TGTGCCTTGTGGGAGACCCTAGAGTTGGGCAAAAAAATCAAGGTATTT. The gene calls are TRGV9 and TRGJP. Trimming took 3 bases from V and 6 from J; bases not matched to a gene: 5. The germline V gene encodes CDR1 GITISATS and CDR2 ISYDGTV (reference sequence). The CDR3 consists of 16 residues.

As for this clone: An end of the junction does not agree with germline; a read error may underlie this. The V gene is TRGV9, the J gene TRGJP. Germline V gives CDR1 GITISATS, CDR2 ISYDGTV (reference sequence). This CDR3 region has 15 residues. Here the CDR3 reads CALWEDELGKKIRVF. In nucleotides, the CDR3 is TGTGCCTTGTGGGAGGATGAGTTGGGCAAAAAAATCAGGGTATTT.

This clone was seen only a few times. A read error may produce the germline difference seen at one junction end. V usage is TRGV9 and J usage is TRGJP. The CDR3 is 15 residues long. The germline CDR1 and CDR2 sequences are GITISATS and ISYDGTV (reference sequence). CDR3 protein: CALWEEELGKEIKVF. The CDR3 DNA reads TGTGCCTTGTGGGAGGAGGAGTTGGGCAAAGAAATCAAGGTATTT.

This clone is hyperexpanded (1% or more) in the sample. The sample contains more than one DNA sequence encoding this CDR3. V is TRGV9 and J is TRGJP. Germline CDR1 GITISATS, CDR2 ISYDGTV (reference sequence). This CDR3 is built from 16 residues. V dropped 0 bases and J dropped 4; count of bases not matched to a gene: 0. CDR3 residues: CALWEVQELGKKIKVF. The CDR3 DNA reads as TGTGCCTTGTGGGAGGTGCAAGAGTTGGGCAAAAAAATCAAGGTATTT.

The table lists this clone with a few counts. TCRdb has a much larger clone's protein, which differs at residue 3 from the translation of this DNA, likely because of a read error; what is shown is the protein translated from the DNA. The chain couples TRGV9 to TRGJP. The CDR3 contains 16 residues. Looked up from germline, CDR1 is GITISATS and CDR2 is ISYDGTV (reference sequence). This chain's CDR3 is CASWEVLELGKKIKVF. CDR3 bases: TGTGCCTCGTGGGAGGTGCTCGAGTTGGGCAAAAAAATCAAGGTATTT.

This clone was seen only a few times. The CDR3 region has the DNA TGTGCCTTGTGGGAGGTGGATACCACTGGTTGGTTCAAGATATTT. This sequence encodes CALWEVDTTGWFKIF. The rearrangement uses TRGV9 and TRGJP1. Germline assignment: CDR1 GITISATS and CDR2 ISYDGTV (reference sequence). V gave up 0 bases and J gave up 0 bases; unmatched junction bases: 1. The CDR3 totals 15 residues.

This clone is large (0.1 to 1%) by share. Other DNA sequences in this specimen translate into the identical CDR3. V and J are TRGV9 and TRGJP. Trimming at V came to 2 bases and at J to 4 bases, leaving 2 bases not matched to a gene. The CDR3 is made up of 16 amino acids. CDR1 and CDR2 (germline): GITISATS, ISYDGTV (reference sequence). The CDR3 region is CALWEAQELGKKIKVF. In DNA form, the CDR3 reads TGTGCCTTGTGGGAGGCTCAAGAGTTGGGCAAAAAAATCAAGGTATTT.

A remark on this clone: The same CDR3 also results from other DNA sequences found in this sample. The chain combines TRGV9 with TRGJP. There are 17 residues in the CDR3. J was trimmed by 4 bases and V by 2 bases; bases with no gene match: 5. The V gene's germline CDR1 is GITISATS and CDR2 ISYDGTV (reference sequence). The CDR3 here is CALWEAKQELGKKIKVF. The CDR3 region has the DNA TGTGCCTTGTGGGAGGCGAAACAAGAGTTGGGCAAAAAAATCAAGGTATTT.

The V and J genes are TRGV9 and TRGJP. Germline lookup yields CDR1 GITISATS and CDR2 ISYDGTV (reference sequence). The CDR3 is 18 residues long. V gave up 0 bases and J gave up 6 bases; unmatched junction bases: 8. The CDR3 nucleotides are TGTGCCTTGTGGGAGGTGCAAGGGGGAGAGTTGGGCAAAAAAATCAAGGTATTT. It yields the protein CALWEVQGGELGKKIKVF.

On this clone itself: Since a much larger clone is just one base distant, this may be a read error. Distinct nucleotide sequences in the sample also encode this CDR3. The rearrangement links TRGV9 to TRGJP. Germline V gene lookup returns CDR1 GITISATS and CDR2 ISYDGTV (reference sequence). The CDR3 extends over 15 amino acids. The CDR3 region has the DNA TGTGCCCTGTGGGAGGCCGAGTTGGGCAAAAAAATCAAGGTATTT. This sequence encodes CALWEAELGKKIKVF.

This clone qualifies as medium-sized (0.01 to 0.1%). The chain has TRGV2 and TRGJ1 or TRGJ2. V dropped 0 bases and J dropped 4; count of bases not matched to a gene: 3. Germline CDR1 and CDR2: EGSNGY and YDSYNSKV. The CDR3 is made up of 13 amino acids. The CDR3 coding sequence is TGTGCCACCTGGGACGGGCTATATTATAAGAAACTCTTT. It yields the protein CATWDGLYYKKLF.

This clone was seen a handful of times. Other nucleotide sequences from this sample produce the same CDR3. This chain uses TRGV9 with TRGJP. The length of the CDR3 is 17 residues. Germline-derived CDR1 and CDR2 are GITISATS and ISYDGTV (reference sequence). V gave up 0 bases and J gave up 11 bases; unmatched junction bases: 10. Here the CDR3 DNA reads TGTGCCTTGTGGGAGGTGCAGGCTTCGCTGGGCAAAAAAATCAAGGTATTT. Protein sequence: CALWEVQASLGKKIKVF.

By share, this clone counts as medium-sized. Other nucleotide sequences in the sample specify the same CDR3. This chain links TRGV9 with TRGJP. Trimming at V came to 4 bases and at J to 6 bases, leaving 3 bases not matched to a gene. Germline-derived CDR1 and CDR2 are GITISATS and ISYDGTV (reference sequence). CDR3 length: 15 residues. This CDR3 reads CALWDLELGKKIKVF. As DNA, the CDR3 is TGTGCCTTGTGGGATCTAGAGTTGGGCAAAAAAATCAAGGTATTT.

As to this clone: The TCRdb protein, from a much larger clone, departs from this DNA's translation at residue 8, likely by read error; the protein shown derives from the DNA. The chain has TRGV9 and TRGJP. There are 16 residues in the CDR3. Germline V gene lookup returns CDR1 GITISATS and CDR2 ISYDGTV (reference sequence). The CDR3 sequence: CALWETQGLGKKIKVF. CDR3 sequence (DNA): TGTGCCTTGTGGGAGACCCAAGGGTTGGGCAAAAAAATCAAGGTATTT.

This clone was found a few times. The rearrangement joins TRGV9 to TRGJ1 or TRGJ2. J lost 0 bases, V lost 1 base, and 3 bases had no gene match. The CDR3 length is 14 residues. The germline V gene encodes CDR1 GITISATS and CDR2 ISYDGTV (reference sequence). As DNA, the CDR3 is TGTGCCTTGTGGGAGGTATCGAATTATTATAAGAAACTCTTT. Its translation: CALWEVSNYYKKLF.

Sample share makes this clone medium-sized. J is TRGJ1 or TRGJ2 and V is TRGV9. The CDR3 has 11 residues. The V gene's germline CDR1 is GITISATS and CDR2 ISYDGTV (reference sequence). The junction had 5 bases not matched to a gene; V was cut back by 2 bases and J by 10 bases. CDR3 amino acids: CALWEAKKKLF. CDR3 in DNA: TGTGCCTTGTGGGAGGCGAAAAAGAAACTCTTT.

Remarks on this clone: This may come from a read error, since a much larger clone is one base off. The chain has TRGV9 and TRGJP. Looked up from germline, CDR1 is GITISATS and CDR2 is ISYDGTV (reference sequence). This CDR3 is built from 17 residues. The CDR3 sequence: CALWEPEGEVGKKIKVF. The CDR3 DNA is TGTGCCTTGTGGGAGCCAGAAGGAGAGGTGGGCAAAAAAATCAAGGTATTT.